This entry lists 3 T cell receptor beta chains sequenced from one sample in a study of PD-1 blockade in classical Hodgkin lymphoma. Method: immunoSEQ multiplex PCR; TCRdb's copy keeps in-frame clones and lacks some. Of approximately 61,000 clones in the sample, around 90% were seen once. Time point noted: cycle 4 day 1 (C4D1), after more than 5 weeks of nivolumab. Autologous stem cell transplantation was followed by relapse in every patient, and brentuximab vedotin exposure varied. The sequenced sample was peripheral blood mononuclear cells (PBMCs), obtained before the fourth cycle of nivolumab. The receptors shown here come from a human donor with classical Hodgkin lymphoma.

This CDR3 reads CASSLGGSGAYEQYF. In DNA form, the CDR3 reads TGCGCCAGCAGCTTGGGGGGTAGCGGGGCCTACGAGCAGTACTTC. V and J are TRBV5-1 and TRBJ2-7; 8 bases are shared with TRBD2. Germline V CDR1 and CDR2: SGHRS, YFSETQ. This CDR3 has 15 residues. The V segment lost 0 bases and the J segment 2 bases; nucleotides outside the gene matches: 4. The complete variable domain, with remaining parts taken from reference TRBV5-1 and TRBJ2-7, reads KAGVTQTPRYLIKTRGQQVTLSCSPISGHRSVSWYQQTPGQGLQFLFEYFSETQRNKGNFPGRFSGRQFSNSRSEMNVSTLELGDSALYLCASSLGGSGAYEQYFGPGTRLTVT.

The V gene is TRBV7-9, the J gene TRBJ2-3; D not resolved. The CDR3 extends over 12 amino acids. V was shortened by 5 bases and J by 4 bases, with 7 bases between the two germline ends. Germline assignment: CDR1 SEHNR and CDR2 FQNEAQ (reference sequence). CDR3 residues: CASSPIPDTQYF. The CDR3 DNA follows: TGTGCCAGCAGCCCCATCCCAGATACGCAGTATTTT. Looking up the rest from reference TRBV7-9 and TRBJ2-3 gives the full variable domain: DTGVSQNPRHKITKRGQNVTFRCDPISEHNRLYWYRQTLGQGPEFLTYFQNEAQLEKSRLLSDRFSAERPKGSFSTLEIQRTEQGDSAMYLCASSPIPDTQYFGPGTRLTVL.

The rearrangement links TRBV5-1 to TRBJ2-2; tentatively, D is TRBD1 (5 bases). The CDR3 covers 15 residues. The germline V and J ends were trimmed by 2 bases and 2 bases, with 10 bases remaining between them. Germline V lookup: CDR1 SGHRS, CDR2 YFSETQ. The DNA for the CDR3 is TGCGCCAGCAGCTTCCAGGGTAGCAACACCGGGGAGCTGTTTTTT. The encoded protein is CASSFQGSNTGELFF.